Included here is one T cell receptor (beta chain) sequence, with context. Antigen: not known. The entry originates in a study of PD-1 blockade in classical Hodgkin lymphoma. Study overall: Nivolumab dosed at 3 mg/kg went to patients intravenously every 2 weeks. Study-wide results and caveats: Newly diagnosed patients were said to have less baseline TCR diversity than healthy donors did. Exclusion applied to patients who initiated nivolumab less than 1 year following ASCT. By C4D1 there was a significant rise in CD4+ TCR diversity but not in CD8+ TCR diversity.

The data were produced by immunoSEQ multiplex PCR, yet TCRdb's version contains in-frame clones alone and is incomplete. The table records some 20,000 clones, 84% of them present only once. Trimming removed 1 base from V and 2 bases from J, with 5 bases in between. There are 13 residues in the CDR3. Germline V lookup: CDR1 LGHNA, CDR2 YNFKEQ. Indicated time point: cycle 4 day 1 (C4D1), after about 6 weeks of nivolumab. Brentuximab vedotin exposure varied among the patients, all of whom had relapsed after autologous stem cell transplantation. By magnetic negative selection, CD8+ T cells were isolated from the thawed PBMCs.

This TCR was sampled from a human donor with classical Hodgkin lymphoma. This rearrangement joins TRBV4-2 to TRBJ1-1, with D uncertain. The sample here was CD8+ T cells from blood, taken before the fourth cycle of nivolumab. This CDR3 reads CASSQGVNTEAFF. In DNA form, the CDR3 reads TGTGCCAGCAGCCAAGGGGTTAACACTGAAGCTTTCTTT.